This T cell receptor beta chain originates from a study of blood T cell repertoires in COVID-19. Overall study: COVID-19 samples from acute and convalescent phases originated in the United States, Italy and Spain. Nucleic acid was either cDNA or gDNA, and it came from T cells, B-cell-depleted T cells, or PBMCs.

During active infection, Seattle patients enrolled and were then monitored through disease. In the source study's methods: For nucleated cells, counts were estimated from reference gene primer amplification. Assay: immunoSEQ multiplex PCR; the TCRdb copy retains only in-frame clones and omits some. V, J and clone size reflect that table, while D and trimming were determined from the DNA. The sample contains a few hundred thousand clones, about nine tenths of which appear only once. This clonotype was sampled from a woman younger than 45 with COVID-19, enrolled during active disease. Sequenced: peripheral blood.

CDR3 region: CATSDSRQGTDTQYF. The CDR3 nucleotides are TGTGCCACCAGTGATTCAAGACAGGGAACAGATACGCAGTATTTT. This chain connects TRBV24-1 to TRBJ2-3, with TRBD1 matching 7 bases. In germline, CDR1 is KGHDR, CDR2 SFDVKD. The V and J ends lost 2 bases and 3 bases, in that order; junction bases with no gene match: 4. The CDR3 is 15 amino acids.